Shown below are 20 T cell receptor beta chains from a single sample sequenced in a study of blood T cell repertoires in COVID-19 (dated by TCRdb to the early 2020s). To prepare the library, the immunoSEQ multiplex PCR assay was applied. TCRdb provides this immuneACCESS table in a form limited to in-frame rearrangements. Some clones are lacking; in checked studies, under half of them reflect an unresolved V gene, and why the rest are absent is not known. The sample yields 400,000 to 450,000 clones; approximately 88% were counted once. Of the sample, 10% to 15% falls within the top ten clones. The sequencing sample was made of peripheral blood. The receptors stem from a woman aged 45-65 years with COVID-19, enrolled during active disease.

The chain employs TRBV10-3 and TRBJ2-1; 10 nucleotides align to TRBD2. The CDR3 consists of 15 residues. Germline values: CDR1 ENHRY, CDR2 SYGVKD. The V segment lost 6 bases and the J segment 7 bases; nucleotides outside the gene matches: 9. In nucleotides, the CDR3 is TGTGCCATCAGCGCCGGGACTAGCGCCACAAATGAGCAGTTCTTC. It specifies CAISAGTSATNEQFF.

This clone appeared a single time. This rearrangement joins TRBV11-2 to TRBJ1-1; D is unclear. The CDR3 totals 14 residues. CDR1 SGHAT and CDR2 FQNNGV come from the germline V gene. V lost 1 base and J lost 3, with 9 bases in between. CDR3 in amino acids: CASSLVRSDTEAFF. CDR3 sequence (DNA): TGTGCCAGCAGCTTAGTACGGAGCGACACTGAAGCTTTCTTT.

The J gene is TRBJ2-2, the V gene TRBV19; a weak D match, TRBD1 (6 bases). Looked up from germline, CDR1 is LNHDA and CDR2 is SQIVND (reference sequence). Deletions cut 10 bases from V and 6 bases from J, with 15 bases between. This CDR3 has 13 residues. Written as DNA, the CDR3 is TGTGCCACCTACCGACAGGTATCCGGGGAGCTGTTTTTT. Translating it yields CATYRQVSGELFF.

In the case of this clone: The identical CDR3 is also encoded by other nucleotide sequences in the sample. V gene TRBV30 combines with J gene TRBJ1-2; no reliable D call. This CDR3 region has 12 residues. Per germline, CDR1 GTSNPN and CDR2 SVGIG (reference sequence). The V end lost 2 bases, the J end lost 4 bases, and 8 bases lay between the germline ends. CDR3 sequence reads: CAWSPRGYGYTF. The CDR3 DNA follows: TGTGCCTGGAGTCCCCGGGGCTATGGCTACACCTTC.

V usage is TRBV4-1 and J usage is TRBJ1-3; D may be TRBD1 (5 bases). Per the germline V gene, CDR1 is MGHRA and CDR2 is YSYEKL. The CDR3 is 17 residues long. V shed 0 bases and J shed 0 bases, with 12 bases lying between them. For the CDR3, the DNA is TGCGCCAGCAGCCAAGATCAGTCGACAGCCTCTGGAAACACCATATATTTT. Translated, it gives CASSQDQSTASGNTIYF.

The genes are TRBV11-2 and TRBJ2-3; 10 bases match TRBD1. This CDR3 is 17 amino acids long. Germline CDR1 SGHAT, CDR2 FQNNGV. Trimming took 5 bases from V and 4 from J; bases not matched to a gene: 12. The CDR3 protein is CASSLKDRGGRPDTQYF. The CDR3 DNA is TGTGCCAGCAGCCTAAAGGACAGGGGGGGTCGTCCAGATACGCAGTATTTT.

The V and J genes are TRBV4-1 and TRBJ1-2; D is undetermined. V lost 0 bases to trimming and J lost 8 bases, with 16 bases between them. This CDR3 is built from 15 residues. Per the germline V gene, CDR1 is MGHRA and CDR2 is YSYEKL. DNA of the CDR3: TGCGCCAGCAGCCAAGAATTCACGACACGATACGGCTACACCTTC. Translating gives CASSQEFTTRYGYTF.

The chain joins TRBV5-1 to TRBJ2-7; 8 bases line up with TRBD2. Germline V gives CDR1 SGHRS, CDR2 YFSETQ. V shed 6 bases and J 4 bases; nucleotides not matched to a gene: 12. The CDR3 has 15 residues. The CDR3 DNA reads TGCGCCAGCACCCTTGGGTCCGCGGGGGGTTACGAGCAGTACTTC. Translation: CASTLGSAGGYEQYF.

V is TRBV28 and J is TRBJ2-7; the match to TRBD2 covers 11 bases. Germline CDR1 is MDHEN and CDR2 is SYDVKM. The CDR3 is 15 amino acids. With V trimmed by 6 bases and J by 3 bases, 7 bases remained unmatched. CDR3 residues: CASRPLAGGFYEQYF. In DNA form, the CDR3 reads TGTGCCAGCAGGCCTCTAGCGGGGGGCTTCTACGAGCAGTACTTC.

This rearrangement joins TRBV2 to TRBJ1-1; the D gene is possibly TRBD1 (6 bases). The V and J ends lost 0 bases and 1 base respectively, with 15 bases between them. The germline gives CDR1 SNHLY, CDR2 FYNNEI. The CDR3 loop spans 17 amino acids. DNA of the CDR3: TGTGCCAGCAGTGAAGCCCTTGGTGGGGGCCCGAACACTGAAGCTTTCTTT. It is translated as CASSEALGGGPNTEAFF.

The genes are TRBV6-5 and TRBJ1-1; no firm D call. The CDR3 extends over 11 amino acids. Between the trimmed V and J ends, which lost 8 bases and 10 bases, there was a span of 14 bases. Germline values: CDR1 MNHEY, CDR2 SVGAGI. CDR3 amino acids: CASRSTGVAFF. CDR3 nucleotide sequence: TGTGCCAGCCGTTCCACGGGTGTAGCTTTCTTT.

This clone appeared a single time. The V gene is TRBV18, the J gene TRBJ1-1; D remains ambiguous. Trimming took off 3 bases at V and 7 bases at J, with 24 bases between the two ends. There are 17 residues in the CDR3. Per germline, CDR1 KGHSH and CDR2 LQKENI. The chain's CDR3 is CASSPSAGGQGTSEAFF. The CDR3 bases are TGTGCCAGCTCACCTTCGGCTGGTGGGCAAGGAACAAGTGAAGCTTTCTTT. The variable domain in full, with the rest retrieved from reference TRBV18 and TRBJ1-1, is NAGVMQNPRHLVRRRGQEARLRCSPMKGHSHVYWYRQLPEEGLKFMVYLQKENIIDESGMPKERFSAEFPKEGPSILRIQQVVRGDSAAYFCASSPSAGGQGTSEAFFGQGTRLTVV.

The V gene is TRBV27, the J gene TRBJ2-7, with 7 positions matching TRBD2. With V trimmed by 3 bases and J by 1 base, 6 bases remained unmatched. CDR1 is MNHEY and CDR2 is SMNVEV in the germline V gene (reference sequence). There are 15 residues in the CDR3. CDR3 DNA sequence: TGTGCCAGCAGTTTTAGCGGGTCTCTATCCTACGAGCAGTACTTC. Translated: CASSFSGSLSYEQYF.

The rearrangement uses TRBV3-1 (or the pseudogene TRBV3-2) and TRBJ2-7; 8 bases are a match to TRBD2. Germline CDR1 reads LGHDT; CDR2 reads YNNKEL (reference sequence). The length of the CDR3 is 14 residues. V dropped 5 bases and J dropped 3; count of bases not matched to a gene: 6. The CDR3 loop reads CASSAAGAGYEQYF. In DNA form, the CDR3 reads TGTGCCAGCAGCGCAGCGGGGGCGGGCTACGAGCAGTACTTC.

CDR3 sequence: CASSLLAGGSSYNEQFF. For the CDR3, the DNA is TGTGCCAGCAGCCTTCTAGCGGGGGGTAGCTCCTACAATGAGCAGTTCTTC. This chain connects TRBV11-3 to TRBJ2-1, with TRBD2 matching 11 bases. Germline lookup yields CDR1 SGHNT and CDR2 YENEEA. The ends lost 5 bases at V and 0 bases at J; junction bases unmatched: 6. The length of the CDR3 is 17 residues.

The CDR3 spells CASSQSLPGQRSGNTIYF. For the CDR3, the DNA is TGTGCCAGCAGCCAGTCCCTACCGGGACAGCGGAGTGGAAACACCATATATTTT. The chain has TRBV4-2 and TRBJ1-3; 7 bases are shared with TRBD1. Trimming cost V 3 bases and J 3 bases; bases outside gene matches: 14. In germline, CDR1 is LGHNA, CDR2 YNFKEQ. The CDR3 covers 18 residues.

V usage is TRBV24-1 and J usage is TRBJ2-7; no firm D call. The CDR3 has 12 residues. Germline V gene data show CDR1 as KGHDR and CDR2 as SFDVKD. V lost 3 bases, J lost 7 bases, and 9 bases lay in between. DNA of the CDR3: TGTGCCACCAGTGATAACGGGTGGGAGCAGTACTTC. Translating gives CATSDNGWEQYF.

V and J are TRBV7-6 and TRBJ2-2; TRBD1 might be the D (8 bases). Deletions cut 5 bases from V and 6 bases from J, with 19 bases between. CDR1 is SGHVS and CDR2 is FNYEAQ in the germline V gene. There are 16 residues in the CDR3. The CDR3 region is CASSLGGGQVPGELFF. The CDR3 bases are TGTGCCAGCAGCCTGGGCGGGGGACAGGTCCCCGGGGAGCTGTTTTTT.

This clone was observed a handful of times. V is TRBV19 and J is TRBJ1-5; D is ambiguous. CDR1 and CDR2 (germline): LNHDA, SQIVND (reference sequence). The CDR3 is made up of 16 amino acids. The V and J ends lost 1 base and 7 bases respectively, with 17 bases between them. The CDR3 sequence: CASSIARYYTGQPQHF. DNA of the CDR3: TGTGCCAGTAGTATAGCCCGATATTATACGGGGCAGCCCCAGCATTTT. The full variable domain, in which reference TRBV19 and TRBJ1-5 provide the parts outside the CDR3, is DGGITQSPKYLFRKEGQNVTLSCEQNLNHDAMYWYRQDPGQGLRLIYYSQIVNDFQKGDIAEGYSVSREKKESFPLTVTSAQKNPTAFYLCASSIARYYTGQPQHFGDGTRLSIL.

CDR3: CAWSVNTEQFF. CDR3 in DNA: TGTGCCTGGAGTGTAAACACCGAGCAGTTCTTC. J is TRBJ2-1 and V is TRBV30; no definite D call. Germline V lookup: CDR1 GTSNPN, CDR2 SVGIG (reference sequence). The V and J ends lost 0 bases and 10 bases respectively, with 7 bases between them. The CDR3 totals 11 residues.